The 8 T cell receptor beta chains below come from one sample, sequenced in a study of shared clonotypes between healthy human individuals (dated by TCRdb to between 2020 and 2021). Libraries were made using the immunoSEQ multiplex PCR assay. What TCRdb holds here is the immuneACCESS table cut down to in-frame rearrangements. Part of the clones is not present; checked against another copy, under half of the missing clones reflect an unresolved V gene, and the others are unexplained. The sample table shows over a million clones, and around 82% are seen once. The ten biggest clones cover under 0.8% of the sample. The sequenced material came from memory CD4+ T cells from PBMCs. The sample's cell subset or site label is to be understood as: CD45RA-negative fraction. The receptor set was obtained from a man between 18 and 35 years old in good health. Some clones in this sample may be carry-over from other donors' samples.

This clone was observed a few times. The chain uses TRBV15 and TRBJ2-7, with 10 nucleotides matching TRBD2. In germline, CDR1 is LNHNV, CDR2 YYDKDF (reference sequence). The V and J ends lost 5 bases and 2 bases, in that order; junction bases with no gene match: 9. This CDR3 spans 16 amino acids. Here the CDR3 DNA reads TGTGCCACCAGCCGTTTCGGACTAGCGGCAGCCTACGAGCAGTACTTC. Amino acid sequence: CATSRFGLAAAYEQYF.

The V call is TRBV5-1, the J call TRBJ2-7; D gene ambiguous. The ends were cut back, 5 bases at V and 0 bases at J, with 15 bases in the middle. This CDR3 region has 15 residues. Germline assignment: CDR1 SGHRS and CDR2 YFSETQ. CDR3 bases: TGCGCCAGCAGGCAAGACACAAAAAGCTCCTACGAGCAGTACTTC. Its protein is CASRQDTKSSYEQYF.

The chain is built from TRBV7-2 and TRBJ1-2; 7 nucleotides line up with TRBD1. The CDR3 loop spans 17 amino acids. V was clipped by 5 bases and J by 3 bases; unmatched bases: 15. Germline values: CDR1 SGHTA, CDR2 FQGNSA. DNA for the CDR3: TGTGCCAGCAGCCTTAAAACAGGGACCACAGGGGACTATGGCTACACCTTC. This codes for CASSLKTGTTGDYGYTF.

There are many counts of this clone. The chain links TRBV4-2 to TRBJ1-3, with TRBD1 matching 7 bases. This CDR3 has 17 residues. After removal of 3 bases from V and 1 base from J, the junction contained 9 bases not matched to a gene. Germline V gene data show CDR1 as LGHNA and CDR2 as YNFKEQ. CDR3 loop: CASSQGQLVGSGNTIYF. CDR3 nucleotide sequence: TGTGCCAGCAGCCAGGGACAGTTAGTTGGATCTGGAAACACCATATATTTT.

This clone appeared a few times. This chain connects TRBV7-8 to TRBJ2-1, with 10 bases identical to TRBD2. Germline V gives CDR1 SGHVS, CDR2 FQNEAQ. CDR3 length: 16 residues. V dropped 4 bases and J dropped 8; count of bases not matched to a gene: 11. CDR3 in amino acids: CASSSSSGRVGDEQFF. The DNA of the CDR3 is TGTGCCAGCAGCTCGTCGAGCGGGAGGGTGGGCGATGAGCAGTTCTTC.

As to this clone: This CDR3 is also generated by other DNA sequences in the sample. This chain connects TRBV28 to TRBJ2-7; D ambiguous. The germline CDR1 and CDR2 sequences are MDHEN and SYDVKM. CDR3 length equals 11 residues. V lost 3 bases and J 3 bases, leaving 3 bases between the germline ends. This CDR3 is CASSLGYEQYF. The CDR3 DNA reads TGTGCCAGCAGTTTGGGCTACGAGCAGTACTTC.

The chain joins TRBV7-2 to TRBJ2-5, with 7 bases fitting TRBD2. The trim removed 3 bases at V and 3 bases at J, leaving 4 bases unmatched. Germline values: CDR1 SGHTA, CDR2 FQGNSA. The CDR3 length is 14 residues. CDR3 DNA sequence: TGTGCCAGCAGCTTTACGAGCGGGAAAGAGACCCAGTACTTC. Encoded protein: CASSFTSGKETQYF.

The V gene is TRBV7-2, the J gene TRBJ2-7, with D tentatively TRBD1 (5 bases). This CDR3 spans 14 amino acids. V was pared by 1 base and J by 2 bases, with 9 bases between. The germline CDR1 and CDR2 sequences are SGHTA and FQGNSA. The CDR3 sequence: CASSLEAGPYEQYF. CDR3 nucleotide sequence: TGTGCCAGCAGCTTAGAGGCAGGGCCCTACGAGCAGTACTTC. Combining the CDR3 with reference TRBV7-2 and TRBJ2-7 gives the whole variable domain GAGVSQSPSNKVTEKGKDVELRCDPISGHTALYWYRQSLGQGLEFLIYFQGNSAPDKSGLPSDRFSAERTGGSVSTLTIQRTQQEDSAVYLCASSLEAGPYEQYFGPGTRLTVT.